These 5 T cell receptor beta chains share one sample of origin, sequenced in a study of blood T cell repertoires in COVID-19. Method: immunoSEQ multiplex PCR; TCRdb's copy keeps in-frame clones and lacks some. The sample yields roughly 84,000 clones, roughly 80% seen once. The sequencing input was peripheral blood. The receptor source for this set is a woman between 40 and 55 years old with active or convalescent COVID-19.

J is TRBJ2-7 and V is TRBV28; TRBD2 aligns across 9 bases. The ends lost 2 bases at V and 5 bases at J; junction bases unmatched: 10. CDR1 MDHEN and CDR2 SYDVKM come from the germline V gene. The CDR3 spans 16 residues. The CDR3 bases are TGTGCCAGCAGTTTACAGGGCTTTGGGACTAGCAACGAGCAGTACTTC. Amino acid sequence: CASSLQGFGTSNEQYF.

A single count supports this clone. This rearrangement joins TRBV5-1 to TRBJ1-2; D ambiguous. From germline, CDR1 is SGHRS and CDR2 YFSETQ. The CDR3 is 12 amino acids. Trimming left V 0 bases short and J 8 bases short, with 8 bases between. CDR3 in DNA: TGCGCCAGCAGCTTGGAACATTGGGGCTACACCTTC. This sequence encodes CASSLEHWGYTF.

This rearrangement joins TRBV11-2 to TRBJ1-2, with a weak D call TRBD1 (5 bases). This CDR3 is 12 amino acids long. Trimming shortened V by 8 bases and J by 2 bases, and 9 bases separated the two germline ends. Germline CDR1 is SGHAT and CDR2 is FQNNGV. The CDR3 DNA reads TGTGCCAGCCTCGGACAAAACTATGGCTACACCTTC. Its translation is CASLGQNYGYTF. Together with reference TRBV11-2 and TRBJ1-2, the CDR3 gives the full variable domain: EAGVAQSPRYKIIEKRQSVAFWCNPISGHATLYWYQQILGQGPKLLIQFQNNGVVDDSQLPKDRFSAERLKGVDSTLKIQPAKLEDSAVYLCASLGQNYGYTFGSGTRLTVV.

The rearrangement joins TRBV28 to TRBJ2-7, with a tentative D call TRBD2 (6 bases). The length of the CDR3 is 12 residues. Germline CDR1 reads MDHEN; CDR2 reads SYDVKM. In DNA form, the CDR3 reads TGTCGAGCGGGCAGGATGAATGGGGAGCAGTACTTC. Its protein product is CRAGRMNGEQYF.

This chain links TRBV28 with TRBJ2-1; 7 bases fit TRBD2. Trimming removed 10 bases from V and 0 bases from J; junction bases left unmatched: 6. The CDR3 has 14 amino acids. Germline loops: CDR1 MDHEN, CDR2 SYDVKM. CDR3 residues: CAIARDYSYNEQFF. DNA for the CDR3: TGTGCCATCGCCCGGGACTACTCCTACAATGAGCAGTTCTTC.